Included here is one T cell receptor (beta chain) sequence, with context. A few counts support this clonotype. No cognate antigen has been identified for it. No base quality values were provided; no much bigger clone lies one nucleotide off. These data belong to a study of molecular identifiers for immune sequencing clone quantification (dated by TCRdb to 2016 to 2019). Regarding the research as a whole: For a replicate experiment, RNA from roughly 20,000 or 100,000 naive CD8 T cells was divided into five aliquots, of which four were sequenced. This methods study benchmarked molecular-identifier clustering-based TCR repertoire sequencing (MIDCIRS) and TCR RNA copy counting, using CD8 T cells to do so. Paper-wide results and their limitations: The sizes of highly expanded clones could end up underestimated when identical TCR molecules share a barcode. The naive libraries included spiked-in Jurkat TCR RNA (around 9 copies' worth), and this RNA is not part of the donor repertoire. Spiked-in Jurkat TCR RNA equivalent to a single cell was reported to be detectable even among some 910,000 naive CD8 T cells. When barcode sub-clustering was omitted, TCR diversity was inflated by chimeric consensus sequences, with chimeras reaching as high as 47%. Modeling estimated about 3 recovered TCR RNA copies per cell, compared with 9.5 to 10 by digital PCR, which implies around 33% capture efficiency. In CMV-specific effector cells, clones with more than 20 RNA copies contained over 99% of molecules, whereas in naive cells such clones contained under 1% of molecules.

Libraries of naive CD8 T cells were built from around 20,000 to 990,000 sorted cells, with 10%, 30% or 50% of the purified RNA used. Naive CD8 T cells, defined as CD8+CD4-CCR7+CD45RA+, were FACS-sorted into RLT Plus buffer on a BD FACSAria II. Under 11 TCR copies' worth of Jurkat RNA were spiked into about 20,000-1,000,000 naive CD8 T cell samples to test detection sensitivity. CD8 T cells were enriched using RosetteSep CD8+ T Cell Enrichment Cocktail and Ficoll-Paque, and the enriched cells then underwent ACK red cell lysis. CDR1 and CDR2 are read off the germline V gene (reference sequence) as LNHDA and SQIVND. At the junction V is shortened by 1 base and J by 5 bases, with 12 bases in between. There are 14 amino acids in the CDR3, from cysteine to phenylalanine inclusive. This entry keeps only the CDR3 DNA: 42 bases, framed from base 1. Receptor amplification or capture employed PCR. The run used an Illumina HiSeq 4000. Bulk TCR libraries were prepared as previously described, using TCR primers listed in Table S5. Total RNA was purified with the Qiagen AllPrep DNA/RNA kit. Before any analysis, reads coming from multiple sequencing runs of the same library were combined into one pool. As for the original processing: Reads were retained only if their TCR constant sequence matched exactly, and those retained reads were trimmed to 150 nt and grouped according to their 12-nt molecular barcodes. Within each barcode group, reads were sub-clustered at a 15% Levenshtein threshold, and quality-weighted consensus sequences were built per RNA molecule. Non-functional sequences were filtered out, along with any lower-count sequence sitting one edit away from another sequence. On the basis of fitting two negative binomial distributions, barcode sub-clusters with fewer than 20% of the maximum read count were discarded. The public sequencing data were trimmed at Q25 with fastp and processed into clonotypes with MiXCR by TCRdb, which kept only in-frame beta chains. Entries that share a CDR3 protein sequence are merged under the most common genes and DNA. The V and J calls come from TCRdb's annotation, not from the publication. For this sample the table gives about 320,000 distinct CDR3 sequences, of which roughly 23% were detected only once. Approximately 0.84% of the sample is held by the ten biggest clonotypes.

Source material: naive CD8+ T cells from blood, with Jurkat cell RNA spiked in. This specimen's cell subset or site label, interpreted: FACS-sorted CD8+CD4-CCR7+CD45RA+ naive T cells. This clonotype was obtained from a human donor in good health. Some libraries in this study had Jurkat cell RNA spiked in. This sequence uses TRBV19 and TRBJ2-7; possibly the D gene is TRBD2, per 5 matching bases. The encoded CDR3 is CASSIGGGRNEQYF. The DNA is TGTGCCAGTAGTATAGGAGGAGGAAGGAACGAGCAGTACTTC.